The 10 T cell receptor beta chains listed next were all sequenced from one sample in a study of T-cell reconstitution after alpha-beta-depleted transplantation in children. Unique molecular identifiers were used in preparing the TCRbeta library. TCRdb called the PCR reads again in MiXCR, with one record for every CDR3 protein. The repertoire holds about 980,000 distinct CDR3 sequences, with about 30% as singletons. The input for sequencing was PBMCs, mostly from graft donor cells, taken 360 days after TCRalphabeta/CD19-depleted stem cell transplant. The receptors originated from a boy less than two years old who had a stem cell transplant for SCID, so the T cells may come from the graft donor.

The CDR3 spells CASSLEDLYGEQFF. The CDR3 region has the DNA TGCGCCAGCAGCTTGGAGGACCTTTATGGCGAGCAGTTCTTC. The rearrangement links TRBV5-1 to TRBJ2-1; D not resolved. The CDR3 runs 14 residues. Germline V lookup: CDR1 SGHRS, CDR2 YFSETQ. Trimming pared 0 bases from V and 10 bases from J, leaving 14 bases between.

To note about this clonotype: At one end, the junction sequence differs from germline, possibly due to a read error. CDR3: CAIREWDTEAFF. DNA of the CDR3: TGTGCCATCAGAGAGTGGGACACTGAAGCTTTCTTT. This chain connects TRBV10-3 to TRBJ1-1; D is ambiguous. The germline CDR1 and CDR2 sequences are ENHRY and SYGVKD. CDR3 length equals 12 residues.

CDR3: CSATSGGFTDTQYF. The CDR3 bases are TGCAGTGCAACTAGCGGGGGGTTCACAGATACGCAGTATTTT. The V gene is TRBV20-1, the J gene TRBJ2-3; 12 bases match TRBD2. This CDR3 comprises 14 residues. The J segment lost 2 bases and the V segment lost 6 bases, leaving 3 bases of the junction unmatched. Germline CDR1 reads DFQATT; CDR2 reads SNEGSKA (reference sequence).

This chain links TRBV5-8 with TRBJ2-5; maybe TRBD2 (6 bases). Trimming stripped 6 bases from V and 1 base from J, with 13 bases between. Germline CDR1 reads SGHTS; CDR2 reads YDEGEE. CDR3 length: 14 residues. Here the CDR3 reads CASTAGRIQETQYF. DNA for the CDR3: TGTGCCAGCACCGCAGGGAGGATCCAAGAGACCCAGTACTTC.

The chain carries TRBV20-1 and TRBJ2-1; D is uncertain. From germline, CDR1 is DFQATT and CDR2 SNEGSKA (reference sequence). The CDR3 has 14 amino acids. Between the trimmed V and J ends, which lost 3 bases and 2 bases, there was a span of 11 bases. The CDR3 DNA sequence: TGCAGTGCTAGCCATCCTAAGACCTACAATGAGCAGTTCTTC. This translates into CSASHPKTYNEQFF.

The rearrangement uses TRBV7-2 and TRBJ2-5; D might be TRBD2 (5 bases). The CDR3 has 15 residues. V lost 2 bases to trimming and J lost 2 bases, with 12 bases between them. Germline lookup yields CDR1 SGHTA and CDR2 FQGNSA. This CDR3 is CASSLIGLKQETQYF. DNA of the CDR3: TGTGCCAGCAGCTTAATTGGACTTAAACAAGAGACCCAGTACTTC.

This clonotype has only a few counts. The chain joins TRBV5-6 to TRBJ2-5; the D gene is possibly TRBD1 (5 bases). CDR1 is SGHDT and CDR2 is YYEEEE in the germline V gene. V gave up 7 bases and J gave up 4 bases, with 20 bases separating them. The CDR3 length is 15 residues. The CDR3 bases are TGTGCCAGCCTCACATTGCAGGGTCTTGGAGAGACCCAGTACTTC. Translated: CASLTLQGLGETQYF.

This clonotype has just a few counts. The gene calls are TRBV3-1 and TRBJ2-1, with TRBD2 as a possible D gene (7 bases). The CDR3 contains 18 residues. CDR1 and CDR2 (germline): LGHDT, YNNKEL (reference sequence). The V and J ends lost 1 base and 4 bases respectively, with 20 bases between them. CDR3 bases: TGTGCCAGCAGCCAAGCTCGAGGCGGGGGCCATGGGTACAATGAGCAGTTCTTC. Its protein product is CASSQARGGGHGYNEQFF.

This sequence joins TRBV20-1 and TRBJ2-7; D not certain. V was cut by 8 bases and J by 1 base, with 12 bases left in between. This CDR3 is built from 12 residues. Germline CDR1 reads DFQATT; CDR2 reads SNEGSKA (reference sequence). The CDR3 sequence is CSSVRVSYEQYF. The CDR3 nucleotides read TGCAGTTCCGTCCGGGTTTCCTACGAGCAGTACTTC.

The chain employs TRBV29-1 and TRBJ2-1, with unresolved D. The V and J ends lost 7 bases and 7 bases respectively, with 17 bases between them. Germline V gene data show CDR1 as SQVTM and CDR2 as ANQGSEA. There are 13 residues in the CDR3. The CDR3 DNA reads as TGCAGCGCCGGTGCCGTCCATCCAAATGAGCAGTTCTTC. Translation gives CSAGAVHPNEQFF.